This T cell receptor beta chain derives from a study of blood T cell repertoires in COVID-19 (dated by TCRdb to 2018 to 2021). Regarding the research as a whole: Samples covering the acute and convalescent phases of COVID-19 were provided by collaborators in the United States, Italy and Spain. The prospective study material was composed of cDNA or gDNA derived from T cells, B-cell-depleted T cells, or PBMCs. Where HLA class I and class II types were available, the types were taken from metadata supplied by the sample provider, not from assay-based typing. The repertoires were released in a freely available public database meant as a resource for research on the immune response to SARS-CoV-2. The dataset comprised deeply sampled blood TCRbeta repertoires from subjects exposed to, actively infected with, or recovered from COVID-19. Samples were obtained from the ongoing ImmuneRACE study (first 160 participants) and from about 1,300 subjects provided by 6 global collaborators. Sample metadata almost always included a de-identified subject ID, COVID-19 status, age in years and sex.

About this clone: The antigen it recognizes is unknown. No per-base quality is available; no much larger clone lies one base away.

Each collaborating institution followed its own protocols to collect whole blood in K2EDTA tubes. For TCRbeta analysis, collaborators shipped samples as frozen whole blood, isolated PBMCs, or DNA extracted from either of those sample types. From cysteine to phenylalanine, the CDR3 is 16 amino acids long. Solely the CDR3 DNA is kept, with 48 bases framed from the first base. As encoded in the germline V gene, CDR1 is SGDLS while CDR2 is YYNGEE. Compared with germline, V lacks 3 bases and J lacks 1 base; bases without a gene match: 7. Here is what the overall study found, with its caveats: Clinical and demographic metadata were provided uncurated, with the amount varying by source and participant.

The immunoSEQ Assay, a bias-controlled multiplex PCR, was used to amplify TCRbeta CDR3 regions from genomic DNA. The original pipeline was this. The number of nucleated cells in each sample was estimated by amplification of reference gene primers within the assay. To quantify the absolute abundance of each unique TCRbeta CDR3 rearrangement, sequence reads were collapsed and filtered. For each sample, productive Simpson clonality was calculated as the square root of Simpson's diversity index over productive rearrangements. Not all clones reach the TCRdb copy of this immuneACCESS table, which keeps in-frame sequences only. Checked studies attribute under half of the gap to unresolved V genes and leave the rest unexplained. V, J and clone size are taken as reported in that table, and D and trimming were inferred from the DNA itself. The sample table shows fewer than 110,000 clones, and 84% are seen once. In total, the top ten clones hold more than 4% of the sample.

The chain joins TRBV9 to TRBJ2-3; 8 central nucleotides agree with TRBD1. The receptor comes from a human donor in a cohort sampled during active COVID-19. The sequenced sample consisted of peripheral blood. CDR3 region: CASSARQGLGTDTQYF. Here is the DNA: TGTGCCAGCAGCGCACGACAGGGGTTGGGCACAGATACGCAGTATTTT.